These 28 T cell receptor beta chains share one sample of origin, sequenced in a study of cytomegalovirus exposure and HLA in healthy donors (dated 2017 in TCRdb). Library creation used the immunoSEQ multiplex PCR assay. For the multiplex PCR, a mixture combining 60 forward primers for TCR Vbeta segments and 13 reverse primers for TCR Jbeta segments was used. Imported from immuneACCESS, the table was reduced by TCRdb to in-frame sequences with V and J called. These copies leave out some clones; in studies compared against another copy, an unresolved V gene accounts for under half, and the cause of the remainder is not known. The sample table shows some 150,000 clones, and nearly 80% are seen once. In total, the top ten clones hold around 9.8% of the sample. The material sequenced was PBMCs. These receptor sequences come from a man between 18 and 35 years old in good health and CMV-seropositive.

The V call is TRBV7-8, the J call TRBJ2-2; perhaps TRBD1 as D (6 bases). Trimming removed 4 bases at V and 0 bases at J, with 9 bases between. This CDR3 comprises 15 residues. CDR1 and CDR2 (germline): SGHVS, FQNEAQ. CDR3 nucleotides: TGTGCCAGCAGCTCTCGGACAGCGAACACCGGGGAGCTGTTTTTT. Its protein product is CASSSRTANTGELFF.

The chain couples TRBV19 to TRBJ1-1; TRBD1 is a possible D gene (6 bases). The length of the CDR3 is 14 residues. Germline values: CDR1 LNHDA, CDR2 SQIVND (reference sequence). Trimming pared 3 bases from V and 2 bases from J, leaving 10 bases between. CDR3 sequence (DNA): TGTGCCAGTAGTATCGAGGGGGTAAACACTGAAGCTTTCTTT. Amino acids: CASSIEGVNTEAFF. Complete variable domain (other parts from reference TRBV19 and TRBJ1-1): DGGITQSPKYLFRKEGQNVTLSCEQNLNHDAMYWYRQDPGQGLRLIYYSQIVNDFQKGDIAEGYSVSREKKESFPLTVTSAQKNPTAFYLCASSIEGVNTEAFFGQGTRLTVV.

The V call is TRBV6-6, the J call TRBJ1-5; 7 nucleotides line up with TRBD1. Germline assignment: CDR1 MNHNY and CDR2 SVGAGI (reference sequence). The CDR3 consists of 15 residues. V lost 7 bases and J lost 4; bases outside the gene matches: 10. This CDR3 reads CASTGGRGENQPQHF. CDR3 bases: TGTGCCAGCACCGGGGGCAGGGGGGAGAATCAGCCCCAGCATTTT.

This chain links TRBV1 with TRBJ1-4; TRBD1 reflects the table's D call only, with no check against the DNA. TRBV1 is annotated as a pseudogene. The CDR3 has 18 residues. The CDR3 DNA reads as TGCACCAGCAGCCAAGATCTTGACAGAACCTCTTATCATGAAAAACTGTTTTTT. Translated, it gives CTSSQDLDRTSYHEKLFF.

V usage is TRBV30 and J usage is TRBJ1-2; D is perhaps TRBD1 (6 bases). The CDR3 is 13 amino acids. V shed 0 bases and J shed 5 bases, with 10 bases lying between them. Germline V gives CDR1 GTSNPN, CDR2 SVGIG (reference sequence). The CDR3 region is CAWSVGTLYGYTF. CDR3 sequence (DNA): TGTGCCTGGAGTGTAGGGACACTTTATGGCTACACCTTC.

The chain has TRBV6-1 and TRBJ2-3, with TRBD2 matching 7 bases. The germline gives CDR1 MNHNS, CDR2 SASEGT. V gave up 8 bases and J gave up 4 bases; unmatched junction bases: 9. The CDR3 has 14 amino acids. Here the CDR3 DNA reads TGTGCCAGCCATATAACTAGCGCCTCAGATACGCAGTATTTT. Encoded protein: CASHITSASDTQYF.

The chain links TRBV6-1 to TRBJ1-1; TRBD1 matches 8 bases. V was clipped by 6 bases and J by 1 base; unmatched bases: 4. The germline V gene encodes CDR1 MNHNS and CDR2 SASEGT. The CDR3 contains 14 residues. The CDR3 DNA reads TGTGCCAGCAGCAGGGGGCCCCCGAACACTGAAGCTTTCTTT. Amino acid sequence: CASSRGPPNTEAFF.

This clone came up a few times. This chain uses TRBV7-2 with TRBJ2-7; TRBD2 matches 8 bases. V lost 1 base and J lost 2; bases outside the gene matches: 10. CDR3 length: 17 residues. Germline V CDR1 and CDR2: SGHTA, FQGNSA. The CDR3, as DNA: TGTGCCAGCAGCTTAGGTGGTTTAGCGGGGACCCCCTACGAGCAGTACTTC. Translation: CASSLGGLAGTPYEQYF.

This chain uses TRBV20-1 with TRBJ2-5; D remains unclear. Near its end, the DNA agrees better with TRBJ2-7, so the J call may be wrong. This CDR3 spans 11 amino acids. Germline CDR1 reads DFQATT; CDR2 reads SNEGSKA (reference sequence). CDR3 DNA: TGCAGTGCTAGAGGGAGCTACGAGCAGTACTTC. It translates to CSARGSYEQYF.

This chain connects TRBV4-1 to TRBJ2-5, with TRBD1 matching 7 bases. The CDR3 consists of 15 residues. Looked up from germline, CDR1 is MGHRA and CDR2 is YSYEKL. The V segment lost 6 bases and the J segment 3 bases; nucleotides outside the gene matches: 10. The CDR3, as DNA: TGCGCCAGCAGTCGGACAGGAGAATTAAAAGAGACCCAGTACTTC. Protein sequence: CASSRTGELKETQYF.

The CDR3 sequence: CSVTGGQGISYGYTF. CDR3 bases: TGCAGCGTGACAGGGGGACAGGGGATAAGTTATGGCTACACCTTC. The V call is TRBV29-1, the J call TRBJ1-2; 10 bases match TRBD1. V dropped 6 bases and J dropped 5; count of bases not matched to a gene: 12. Germline loops: CDR1 SQVTM, CDR2 ANQGSEA. The CDR3 has 15 residues.

The genes are TRBV7-8 and TRBJ1-5; no clear D gene. Germline CDR1 reads SGHVS; CDR2 reads FQNEAQ. The CDR3 is made up of 13 amino acids. Deletions cut 4 bases from V and 6 bases from J, with 10 bases between. DNA of the CDR3: TGTGCCAGCAGCTCAACGACGGGTCAGCCCCAGCATTTT. Translation gives CASSSTTGQPQHF.

V usage is TRBV5-1 and J usage is TRBJ1-1; D may be TRBD1 (5 bases). The germline V gene has CDR1 SGHRS and CDR2 YFSETQ. The CDR3 extends over 15 amino acids. Trimming removed 4 bases from V and 3 bases from J, with 16 bases in between. CDR3 nucleotide sequence: TGCGCCAGCAGCGAGGACGGGGCGGGATACACTGAAGCTTTCTTT. This codes for CASSEDGAGYTEAFF.

The rearrangement links TRBV6-1 to TRBJ1-1, with D tentatively TRBD1 (6 bases). CDR3 length equals 14 residues. Trimming left V 2 bases short and J 1 base short, with 8 bases between. Germline V lookup: CDR1 MNHNS, CDR2 SASEGT. The CDR3 loop is CASSEWTANTEAFF. The CDR3 coding sequence is TGTGCCAGCAGTGAATGGACAGCGAACACTGAAGCTTTCTTT.

This chain connects TRBV5-6 to TRBJ1-1, with D perhaps TRBD1 (5 bases). The CDR3 contains 12 residues. In germline, CDR1 is SGHDT, CDR2 YYEEEE. Trimming shortened V by 4 bases and J by 4 bases, and 8 bases separated the two germline ends. This CDR3 is CASSIGATEAFF. The CDR3 nucleotides are TGTGCCAGCAGCATTGGGGCCACTGAAGCTTTCTTT. Using reference TRBV5-6 and TRBJ1-1 for the parts outside the CDR3, the full variable domain is DAGVTQSPTHLIKTRGQQVTLRCSPKSGHDTVSWYQQALGQGPQFIFQYYEEEERQRGNFPDRFSGHQFPNYSSELNVNALLLGDSALYLCASSIGATEAFFGQGTRLTVV.

In its sample, this clone was seen once. V and J are TRBV2 and TRBJ1-2, with 9 bases matching TRBD1. Unmatched junction bases numbered 14, after V lost 11 bases and J lost 10 bases. CDR1 is SNHLY, CDR2 FYNNEI, per germline. CDR3 length equals 13 residues. The CDR3 region is CARTNRGLNDYTF. As DNA, the CDR3 is TGTGCCCGAACCAACAGGGGGCTCAACGACTACACCTTC.

The V gene is TRBV5-4, the J gene TRBJ2-7; 11 bases match TRBD2. CDR1 and CDR2 (germline): SGHNT, YYREEE (reference sequence). The CDR3 is 15 residues long. The J segment lost 7 bases and the V segment lost 3 bases, leaving 9 bases of the junction unmatched. For the CDR3, the DNA is TGTGCCAGCAGCTCCGCTAGCGGGAGGCCTAGGGAGCAGTACTTC. Its protein is CASSSASGRPREQYF. Together with reference TRBV5-4 and TRBJ2-7, the CDR3 gives the full variable domain: ETGVTQSPTHLIKTRGQQVTLRCSSQSGHNTVSWYQQALGQGPQFIFQYYREEENGRGNFPPRFSGLQFPNYSSELNVNALELDDSALYLCASSSASGRPREQYFGPGTRLTVT.

The DNA of the CDR3 is TGTGCCAGCAGCTTGGCGTTGGGGGGGGCCTACGAGCAGTACTTC. Protein: CASSLALGGAYEQYF. The gene calls are TRBV5-6 and TRBJ2-5; 7 nucleotides agree with TRBD2. The better agreement between TRBJ2-7 and the DNA end casts doubt on the J call. The CDR3 contains 15 residues. Germline values: CDR1 SGHDT, CDR2 YYEEEE.

The V gene is TRBV6-1, the J gene TRBJ2-4, with a possible D match to TRBD1 (6 bases). This CDR3 is 16 amino acids long. From germline, CDR1 is MNHNS and CDR2 SASEGT. V was trimmed by 0 bases and J by 1 base, leaving 10 bases between them. Here the CDR3 reads CASSEAQGAAKNIQYF. The CDR3 DNA reads as TGTGCCAGCAGTGAAGCACAGGGCGCGGCCAAAAACATTCAGTACTTC.

The J gene is TRBJ1-5, the V gene TRBV19; TRBD1 aligns across 9 bases. J gave up 5 bases and V 5 bases, and 7 bases lay outside the gene matches. Germline CDR1 LNHDA, CDR2 SQIVND (reference sequence). The CDR3 consists of 15 residues. The CDR3 region has the DNA TGTGCCAGTAGTTTAGGGACAGGGAATTATCAGCCCCAGCATTTT. This sequence encodes CASSLGTGNYQPQHF.

CDR3 protein: CAQWRGVSTENYNYGYTF. CDR3 coding DNA: TGTGCTCAATGGCGGGGAGTCAGCACCGAAAACTATAACTATGGCTACACCTTC. V gene TRBV30 combines with J gene TRBJ1-2; no definite D call. The V gene's germline CDR1 is GTSNPN and CDR2 SVGIG (reference sequence). The length of the CDR3 is 18 residues.

The chain employs TRBV11-2 and TRBJ2-4; tentatively, D is TRBD1 (5 bases). V shed 5 bases and J shed 0 bases, with 17 bases lying between them. This CDR3 has 17 residues. Per germline, CDR1 SGHAT and CDR2 FQNNGV. The CDR3, as DNA: TGTGCCAGCAGCGCAACCTTTCAGACAGTAGCCAAAAACATTCAGTACTTC. Its translation is CASSATFQTVAKNIQYF.

The chain combines TRBV27 with TRBJ2-5, with 9 bases lining up with TRBD2. This CDR3 is built from 15 residues. In germline, CDR1 is MNHEY, CDR2 SMNVEV (reference sequence). The V segment lost 6 bases and the J segment 5 bases; nucleotides outside the gene matches: 10. DNA for the CDR3: TGTGCCAGCAGCCGGGCGGCGGGAGGGAGGGAGACCCAGTACTTC. Translation: CASSRAAGGRETQYF.

The chain employs TRBV7-9 and TRBJ2-3, with 10 nucleotides matching TRBD2. The CDR3 loop spans 16 amino acids. CDR1 is SEHNR and CDR2 is FQNEAQ in the germline V gene (reference sequence). With V trimmed by 6 bases and J by 3 bases, 9 bases remained unmatched. The DNA of the CDR3 is TGTGCCAGCAGAGAGAGCGGGGGGGCCAGGACAGATACGCAGTATTTT. Residues: CASRESGGARTDTQYF.

The J gene is TRBJ2-2, the V gene TRBV6-5; no clear D. Trimming took 0 bases from V and 5 from J, leaving 7 bases between them. The CDR3 consists of 14 residues. Germline-derived CDR1 and CDR2 are MNHEY and SVGAGI. The CDR3 is CASSYSRGTGELFF. For the CDR3, the DNA is TGTGCCAGCAGTTACTCTAGAGGTACCGGGGAGCTGTTTTTT.

The genes are TRBV30 and TRBJ1-1; 10 bases map to TRBD1. CDR1 and CDR2 from the germline V gene are GTSNPN and SVGIG (reference sequence). The CDR3 consists of 16 residues. V was clipped by 7 bases and J by 0 bases; unmatched bases: 11. The CDR3 reads CALGTGTGAMNTEAFF. The CDR3 region has the DNA TGTGCCTTGGGCACCGGGACAGGGGCGATGAACACTGAAGCTTTCTTT.

This chain connects TRBV4-2 to TRBJ1-6, with a weak D call TRBD1 (6 bases). This CDR3 has 16 amino acids. Germline loops: CDR1 LGHNA, CDR2 YNFKEQ. Trimming took 0 bases from V and 7 from J, leaving 13 bases between them. CDR3 in DNA: TGTGCCAGCAGCCAAGATCCTACAGGGAAGAATTCACCCCTCCACTTT. Protein product: CASSQDPTGKNSPLHF.

The rearrangement joins TRBV19 to TRBJ1-1; tentative D call: TRBD1 (6 bases). V shed 6 bases and J shed 0 bases, with 23 bases lying between them. Germline loops: CDR1 LNHDA, CDR2 SQIVND (reference sequence). This CDR3 has 18 amino acids. In nucleotides, the CDR3 is TGTGCCAGTAGCAGAAGGCCCGTGGACAGTCGATTGAACACTGAAGCTTTCTTT. Its protein is CASSRRPVDSRLNTEAFF.